This T cell receptor (beta chain) was sequenced for a study of blood T cell repertoires in COVID-19. Study-wide background: Material from acute and convalescent COVID-19 was sourced from the United States, Italy and Spain.

The length of the CDR3 is 17 residues. CDR1 is SGHNT and CDR2 is YYREEE in the germline V gene (reference sequence). The ends lost 2 bases at V and 9 bases at J; junction bases unmatched: 15. Everyone who took part was 18 to 89 years old, and they came from roughly 25 US areas. TCRdb's table, derived via immunoSEQ multiplex PCR, lists solely in-frame clones and lacks some. The sample contains approximately 210,000 clones, 81% of which appear only once. The genes are TRBV5-4 and TRBJ2-1; TRBD2 aligns across 9 bases. The material sequenced was PBMCs or T cells enriched from blood (not recorded which). This receptor was obtained from a woman aged 45-59 years with acute COVID-19. CDR3 DNA sequence: TGTGCCAGCAGCTTTTTTGTAGGCCTAGCGGGATTAGGTGAGCAGTTCTTC. This gives the protein CASSFFVGLAGLGEQFF.